The 16 T cell receptor beta chains given below trace back to one sample, sequenced in a study of shared T cell receptors in the human thymus. Sequenced by immunoSEQ multiplex PCR; TCRdb stores in-frame clones only, minus some. The table includes roughly 410,000 clones, 85% to 95% detected once. Sequencing was done on a sample of thymocytes. The receptors come from a human donor.

V usage is TRBV6-4 and J usage is TRBJ2-1; TRBD2 agrees at 7 bases. The germline CDR1 and CDR2 sequences are MRHNA and SNTAGT. CDR3 size: 13 residues. V was clipped by 7 bases and J by 8 bases; unmatched bases: 8. The chain's CDR3 is CASKGLVGDEQFF. DNA of the CDR3: TGTGCCAGCAAAGGACTAGTCGGTGATGAGCAGTTCTTC.

The CDR3 sequence: CASSQVDNRGEKLFF. DNA for the CDR3: TGTGCCAGCAGCCAAGTAGACAATCGTGGTGAAAAACTGTTTTTT. The chain uses TRBV14 and TRBJ1-4; no clear D. The V end lost 1 base, the J end lost 7 bases, and 13 bases lay between the germline ends. Germline loops: CDR1 SGHDN, CDR2 FVKESK. The CDR3 consists of 15 residues.

V gene TRBV15 combines with J gene TRBJ1-5; the D gene is possibly TRBD1 (5 bases). The germline V gene encodes CDR1 LNHNV and CDR2 YYDKDF (reference sequence). There are 15 residues in the CDR3. V was shortened by 0 bases and J by 6 bases, with 12 bases between the two germline ends. This CDR3 is CATSRDVAGVQPQHF. The CDR3 DNA reads TGTGCCACCAGCAGAGATGTAGCGGGGGTTCAGCCCCAGCATTTT.

This chain joins TRBV2 and TRBJ2-7; the D gene is possibly TRBD2 (6 bases). CDR1 is SNHLY, CDR2 FYNNEI, per germline. V was shortened by 2 bases and J by 3 bases, with 26 bases between the two germline ends. This CDR3 comprises 19 residues. The CDR3 loop is CASSENRPPRTTERYEQYF. As DNA, the CDR3 is TGTGCCAGCAGTGAAAACCGCCCCCCGAGGACTACCGAGCGCTACGAGCAGTACTTC.

This chain connects TRBV29-1 to TRBJ1-1; D call uncertain. Trimming pared 8 bases from V and 0 bases from J, leaving 13 bases between. Germline CDR1 reads SQVTM; CDR2 reads ANQGSEA. The CDR3 consists of 13 residues. The CDR3 nucleotides are TGCAGCTCAGAAGAGGTAATGAACACTGAAGCTTTCTTT. Encoded protein: CSSEEVMNTEAFF.

The chain combines TRBV28 with TRBJ2-3, with 10 nucleotides matching TRBD1. There are 16 residues in the CDR3. Per the germline V gene, CDR1 is MDHEN and CDR2 is SYDVKM. Losses at the gene ends were 2 bases for V and 6 bases for J; bases not matched to a gene: 8. The CDR3 sequence: CASSLPGQGIEDTQYF. The CDR3 region has the DNA TGTGCCAGCAGTTTACCGGGACAGGGGATCGAGGATACGCAGTATTTT.

The chain combines TRBV5-1 with TRBJ1-1; D not certain. The ends were cut back, 4 bases at V and 1 base at J, with 26 bases in the middle. CDR1 is SGHRS and CDR2 is YFSETQ in the germline V gene. The CDR3 spans 19 residues. This CDR3 reads CASSLNFPRVFAKNTEAFF. The DNA of the CDR3 is TGCGCCAGCAGCCTAAACTTCCCGAGGGTTTTTGCCAAGAACACTGAAGCTTTCTTT.

V is TRBV21-1 and J is TRBJ2-7. TRBV21-1 is a recognized pseudogene. The CDR3 totals 15 residues. CDR3 coding DNA: TGTGCCAGCAGCAAAGTAGCCAGGGAGAGCTACGAGCAGTACTTC. As protein: CASSKVARESYEQYF.

This chain connects TRBV5-4 to TRBJ2-3, with TRBD1 matching over 7 bases. The germline V gene has CDR1 SGHNT and CDR2 YYREEE (reference sequence). This CDR3 is built from 14 residues. With V trimmed by 0 bases and J by 6 bases, 4 bases remained unmatched. The CDR3 nucleotides are TGTGCCAGCAGCTTGGGACAGGGTATGGATACGCAGTATTTT. Its translation is CASSLGQGMDTQYF.

J is TRBJ2-4 and V is TRBV4-2; D may be TRBD2 (6 bases). The length of the CDR3 is 18 residues. Germline V lookup: CDR1 LGHNA, CDR2 YNFKEQ. The V end was cut by 4 bases, the J end by 0 bases, with 19 bases between. The CDR3 loop reads CASSPRDSWGEAKNIQYF. CDR3 DNA: TGTGCCAGCAGCCCCCGGGACTCTTGGGGGGAAGCCAAAAACATTCAGTACTTC.

J is TRBJ1-2 and V is TRBV6-4; 9 nucleotides agree with TRBD1. In germline, CDR1 is MRHNA, CDR2 SNTAGT. The CDR3 covers 14 residues. V trimming: 6 bases; J trimming: 2 bases; junction bases outside the gene matches: 4. This chain's CDR3 is CASSRTGENYGYTF. The CDR3 DNA reads TGTGCCAGCAGCCGGACAGGGGAAAACTATGGCTACACCTTC.

The V gene is TRBV25-1, the J gene TRBJ2-1; TRBD1 matches 9 bases. Losses at the gene ends were 6 bases for V and 0 bases for J; bases not matched to a gene: 6. The CDR3 is 16 residues long. Looked up from germline, CDR1 is MGHDK and CDR2 is SYGVNS. The CDR3 is CASSQRTGVSYNEQFF. CDR3 bases: TGTGCCAGCAGCCAGCGGACAGGGGTCTCCTACAATGAGCAGTTCTTC.

This chain connects TRBV15 to TRBJ1-5; maybe TRBD1 (6 bases). V was cut by 2 bases and J by 5 bases, with 25 bases left in between. Germline lookup yields CDR1 LNHNV and CDR2 YYDKDF (reference sequence). The CDR3 length is 19 residues. The CDR3 DNA sequence: TGTGCCACCAGCAGACCTACCGACTACAGGGTTGATTCCGATCAGCCCCAGCATTTT. Protein sequence: CATSRPTDYRVDSDQPQHF.

This chain links TRBV7-2 with TRBJ2-7; 9 bases map to TRBD2. Trimming took 5 bases from V and 2 from J; bases not matched to a gene: 7. The germline V gene encodes CDR1 SGHTA and CDR2 FQGNSA. The CDR3 runs to 15 residues. In DNA form, the CDR3 reads TGTGCCAGCAGCCAAGGCAGCGGGAGGACCTACGAGCAGTACTTC. This codes for CASSQGSGRTYEQYF.

V and J are TRBV28 and TRBJ2-1; a weak D match, TRBD2 (6 bases). CDR3 length: 16 amino acids. Germline values: CDR1 MDHEN, CDR2 SYDVKM. Trimming stripped 5 bases from V and 2 bases from J, with 16 bases between. CDR3 sequence: CASSIPGLRTYNEQFF. The CDR3 DNA is TGTGCCAGCAGTATCCCGGGACTGCGTACCTACAATGAGCAGTTCTTC.

The chain carries TRBV7-2 and TRBJ2-1, with a weak D call TRBD1 (5 bases). Trimming removed 5 bases at V and 5 bases at J, with 13 bases between. The germline CDR1 and CDR2 sequences are SGHTA and FQGNSA. This CDR3 contains 14 residues. The CDR3: CASSPSDRNNEQFF. For the CDR3, the DNA is TGTGCCAGCAGCCCGAGCGACAGAAACAATGAGCAGTTCTTC.